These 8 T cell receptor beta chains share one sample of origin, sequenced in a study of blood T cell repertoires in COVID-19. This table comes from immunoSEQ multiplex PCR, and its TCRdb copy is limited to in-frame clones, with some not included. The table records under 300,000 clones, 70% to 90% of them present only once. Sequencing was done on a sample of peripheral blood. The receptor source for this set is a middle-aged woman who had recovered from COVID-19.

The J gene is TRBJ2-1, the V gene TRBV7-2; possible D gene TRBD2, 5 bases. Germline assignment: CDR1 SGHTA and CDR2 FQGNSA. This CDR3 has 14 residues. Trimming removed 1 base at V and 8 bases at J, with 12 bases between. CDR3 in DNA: TGTGCCAGCAGCTTAGGCGGGTTAGGGCATGAGCAGTTCTTC. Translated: CASSLGGLGHEQFF.

Written as DNA, the CDR3 is TGCGCCAGCAGCTTGGGCAGGGGGCTCAATCAGCCCCAGCATTTT. Translating gives CASSLGRGLNQPQHF. The chain combines TRBV5-1 with TRBJ1-5; 8 bases are a match to TRBD1. The CDR3 is 15 amino acids. The ends lost 0 bases at V and 3 bases at J; junction bases unmatched: 2. CDR1 and CDR2 (germline): SGHRS, YFSETQ.

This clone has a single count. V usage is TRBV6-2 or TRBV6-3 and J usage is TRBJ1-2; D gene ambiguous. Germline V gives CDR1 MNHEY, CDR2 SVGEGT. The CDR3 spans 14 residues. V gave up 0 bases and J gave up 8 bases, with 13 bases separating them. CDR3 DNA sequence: TGTGCCAGCAGTTACTCGAGTGGGTTCGGGGGCTACACCTTC. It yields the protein CASSYSSGFGGYTF.

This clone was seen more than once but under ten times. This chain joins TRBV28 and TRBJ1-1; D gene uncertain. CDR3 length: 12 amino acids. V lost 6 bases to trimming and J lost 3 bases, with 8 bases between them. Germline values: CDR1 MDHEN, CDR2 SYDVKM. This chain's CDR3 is CASSQIHTEAFF. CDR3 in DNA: TGTGCCAGCAGCCAGATACACACTGAAGCTTTCTTT.

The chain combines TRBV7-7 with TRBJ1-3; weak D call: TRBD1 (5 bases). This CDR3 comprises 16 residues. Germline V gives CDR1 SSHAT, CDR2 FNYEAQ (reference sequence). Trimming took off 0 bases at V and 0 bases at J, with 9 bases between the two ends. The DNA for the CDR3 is TGTGCCAGCAGCTTAGCGCGGGGGGGCTCTGGAAACACCATATATTTT. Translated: CASSLARGGSGNTIYF.

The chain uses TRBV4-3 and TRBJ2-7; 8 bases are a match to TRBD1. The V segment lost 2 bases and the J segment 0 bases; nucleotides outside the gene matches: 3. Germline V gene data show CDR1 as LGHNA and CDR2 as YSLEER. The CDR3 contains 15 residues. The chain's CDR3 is CASSQRTGSSYEQYF. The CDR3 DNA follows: TGCGCCAGCAGCCAACGGACAGGGAGCTCCTACGAGCAGTACTTC.

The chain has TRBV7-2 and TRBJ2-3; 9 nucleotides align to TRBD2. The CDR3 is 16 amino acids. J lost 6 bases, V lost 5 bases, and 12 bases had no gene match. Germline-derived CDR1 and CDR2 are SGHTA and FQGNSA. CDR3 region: CASSPGGGRVPDTQYF. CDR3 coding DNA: TGTGCCAGCAGCCCCGGGGGCGGGAGGGTCCCGGATACGCAGTATTTT.

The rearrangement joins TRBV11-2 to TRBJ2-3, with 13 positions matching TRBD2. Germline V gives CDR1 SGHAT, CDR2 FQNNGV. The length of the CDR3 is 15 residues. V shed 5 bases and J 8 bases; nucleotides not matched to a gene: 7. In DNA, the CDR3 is TGTGCCAGCAGCCCCGGGACTAGCGGGACTCTTACGCAGTATTTT. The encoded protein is CASSPGTSGTLTQYF.